These 21 T cell receptor beta chains share one sample of origin, sequenced in a study of blood T cells in healthy people across ages. Primers used in a second PCR of roughly 6 to 11 cycles were a sample-barcoded 5' primer and a J-beta primer mix. Via MiXCR, TCRdb re-called the 5' RACE reads, giving one row per CDR3 protein. The table has around 1,700,000 distinct CDR3 sequences, 28% seen once. Sequencing was carried out using blood. The receptors originated from a woman aged 25 to 39 in good health.

At least ten counts were recorded for this clonotype. This chain joins TRBV20-1 and TRBJ2-7, with D possibly matching TRBD1 (5 bases). Deletions cut 6 bases from V and 3 bases from J, with 9 bases between. CDR1 is DFQATT, CDR2 SNEGSKA, per germline (reference sequence). The CDR3 runs to 11 residues. This chain's CDR3 is CSASGIYEQYF. In DNA form, the CDR3 reads TGCAGTGCCTCAGGGATCTACGAGCAGTACTTC.

This clonotype was counted many times. V is TRBV10-3 and J is TRBJ2-1; weak D call: TRBD2 (6 bases). This CDR3 contains 13 residues. Deletions cut 7 bases from V and 8 bases from J, with 15 bases between. In germline, CDR1 is ENHRY, CDR2 SYGVKD. CDR3 amino acids: CAIKGTEADEQFF. CDR3 sequence (DNA): TGTGCCATCAAGGGGACTGAGGCGGATGAGCAGTTCTTC.

Notes on this clonotype: The junction does not match germline at one end; this may be a read error. This chain connects TRBV6-6 to TRBJ2-3, with D possibly being TRBD1 (5 bases). This CDR3 is built from 13 residues. CDR1 is MNHNY and CDR2 is SVGAGI in the germline V gene (reference sequence). This CDR3 reads CASTVDSIDTQYF. The CDR3 DNA sequence: TGTGCCAGCACCGTAGACAGCATAGATACGCAGTATTTT.

The V and J genes are TRBV12-3 or TRBV12-4 and TRBJ2-7, with TRBD2 identical over 10 bases. V dropped 6 bases and J dropped 3; count of bases not matched to a gene: 5. CDR3 length: 14 amino acids. The chain's CDR3 is CASRERLAGYEQYF. As DNA, the CDR3 is TGTGCCAGCAGAGAAAGACTAGCGGGCTACGAGCAGTACTTC.

The table lists this clonotype with many counts. The gene calls are TRBV10-3 and TRBJ2-5, with D possibly matching TRBD2 (5 bases). This CDR3 is built from 17 residues. Germline loops: CDR1 ENHRY, CDR2 SYGVKD. With 0 bases removed from V and 2 bases from J, the gap between germline ends came to 16 bases. The CDR3 spells CAISESAISTGQETQYF. CDR3 DNA sequence: TGTGCCATCAGTGAGTCGGCGATATCGACGGGGCAAGAGACCCAGTACTTC.

This clonotype was recorded at least ten times. The CDR3 region is CASSLDGGAVNEQFF. CDR3 coding DNA: TGTGCCAGCAGCTTAGACGGCGGGGCGGTCAATGAGCAGTTCTTC. The chain employs TRBV7-2 and TRBJ2-1; weak D call: TRBD2 (6 bases). The germline V gene encodes CDR1 SGHTA and CDR2 FQGNSA. CDR3 length: 15 residues. Trimming stripped 1 base from V and 6 bases from J, with 13 bases between. Full variable domain (remainder filled in from reference TRBV7-2 and TRBJ2-1): GAGVSQSPSNKVTEKGKDVELRCDPISGHTALYWYRQSLGQGLEFLIYFQGNSAPDKSGLPSDRFSAERTGGSVSTLTIQRTQQEDSAVYLCASSLDGGAVNEQFFGPGTRLTVL.

This clonotype came up a few times. V usage is TRBV6-5 and J usage is TRBJ2-7, with no clear D. CDR1 and CDR2 (germline): MNHEY, SVGAGI. The CDR3 extends over 13 amino acids. The germline V and J ends were trimmed by 0 bases and 5 bases, with 8 bases remaining between them. The chain's CDR3 is CASSYSVENEQYF. The CDR3 nucleotides are TGTGCCAGCAGTTACTCGGTGGAGAACGAGCAGTACTTC.

This clonotype appeared once. The rearrangement links TRBV7-2 to TRBJ1-5, with a possible D match to TRBD1 (6 bases). The V end lost 5 bases, the J end lost 4 bases, and 12 bases lay between the germline ends. CDR3 length: 14 amino acids. Per the germline V gene, CDR1 is SGHTA and CDR2 is FQGNSA. The CDR3 nucleotides are TGTGCCAGCAGCCTGGACAGTGTAAATCAGCCCCAGCATTTT. Its translation is CASSLDSVNQPQHF.

The chain links TRBV20-1 to TRBJ1-2; D uncertain. Germline V gives CDR1 DFQATT, CDR2 SNEGSKA (reference sequence). This CDR3 spans 11 amino acids. The CDR3 DNA reads as TGCAGCGGTAGATCGGAGTATGGCTACACCTTC. Its translation is CSGRSEYGYTF.

The chain recombines TRBV20-1 with TRBJ2-5, with D possibly TRBD2 on 6 matching bases. Germline V gene sequence: CDR1 DFQATT, CDR2 SNEGSKA (reference sequence). The CDR3 length is 14 residues. Trimming shortened V by 5 bases and J by 2 bases, and 15 bases separated the two germline ends. This CDR3 is CSASVPGVQETQYF. CDR3 DNA: TGCAGTGCTTCCGTACCGGGGGTGCAAGAGACCCAGTACTTC.

The CDR3 sequence: CATSDASQGHYNEQFF. Written as DNA, the CDR3 is TGTGCCACCAGTGATGCGAGTCAGGGGCACTACAATGAGCAGTTCTTC. This sequence joins TRBV24-1 and TRBJ2-1, with TRBD1 as a possible D gene (6 bases). The CDR3 contains 16 residues. V was shortened by 3 bases and J by 3 bases, with 14 bases between the two germline ends. Germline CDR1 and CDR2: KGHDR and SFDVKD.

A word on this clonotype: Its ends do not fully match the called genes, so a read error is possible. This chain uses TRBV5-5 with TRBJ1-4, with D possibly TRBD1 on 5 matching bases. Germline V gene sequence: CDR1 SGHKS, CDR2 YYEKEE (reference sequence). This CDR3 has 16 residues. CDR3 in amino acids: CAGSLSGAATNEKLFF. In DNA form, the CDR3 reads TGTGCCGGCAGCTTGAGCGGGGCCGCAACTAATGAAAAACTGTTTTTT.

This clonotype was detected a few times. V is TRBV6-5 and J is TRBJ1-5, with D possibly TRBD1 on 5 matching bases. V was shortened by 3 bases and J by 11 bases, with 14 bases between the two germline ends. Germline CDR1 and CDR2: MNHEY and SVGAGI. CDR3 length: 13 residues. CDR3 residues: CASSYGTEGAQHF. In DNA form, the CDR3 reads TGTGCCAGCAGTTATGGGACGGAAGGGGCCCAGCATTTT.

The J gene is TRBJ2-5, the V gene TRBV9, with 7 positions matching TRBD2. The CDR3 length is 15 residues. The germline V gene has CDR1 SGDLS and CDR2 YYNGEE. V gave up 3 bases and J gave up 5 bases; unmatched junction bases: 10. In nucleotides, the CDR3 is TGTGCCAGCAGCGCTCGGGACTACTCAGTGGAGACCCAGTACTTC. This gives the protein CASSARDYSVETQYF.

This clonotype turned up a few times. The chain couples TRBV5-1 to TRBJ2-7, with 8 bases identical to TRBD2. The V gene's germline CDR1 is SGHRS and CDR2 YFSETQ. This CDR3 spans 16 amino acids. The V gene end was trimmed by 5 bases and the J gene end by 2 bases; junction bases not matched to a gene: 12. The CDR3 DNA reads TGCGCCAGCAGTCCAACAGGACGGGGGGGCACCTACGAGCAGTACTTC. Its translation: CASSPTGRGGTYEQYF.

The chain combines TRBV7-2 with TRBJ1-1; 7 positions match TRBD1. This CDR3 comprises 15 residues. Germline V gives CDR1 SGHTA, CDR2 FQGNSA. With 0 bases clipped from V and 5 bases from J, the junction kept 6 bases outside the gene matches. The CDR3 sequence is CASSLAPQGKTEAFF. The CDR3 nucleotides read TGTGCCAGCAGCTTAGCCCCACAGGGGAAAACTGAAGCTTTCTTT.

There are many counts of this clonotype. V gene TRBV5-1 combines with J gene TRBJ2-7, with D tentatively TRBD1 or TRBD2 (5 bases each). The CDR3 loop spans 13 amino acids. Germline assignment: CDR1 SGHRS and CDR2 YFSETQ. Trimming removed 3 bases at V and 7 bases at J, with 14 bases between. CDR3 residues: CASSWGTAGEQYF. DNA for the CDR3: TGCGCCAGCAGCTGGGGGACCGCCGGGGAGCAGTACTTC. Supplemented by reference TRBV5-1 and TRBJ2-7, the full variable domain reads KAGVTQTPRYLIKTRGQQVTLSCSPISGHRSVSWYQQTPGQGLQFLFEYFSETQRNKGNFPGRFSGRQFSNSRSEMNVSTLELGDSALYLCASSWGTAGEQYFGPGTRLTVT.

The chain is built from TRBV30 and TRBJ1-2, with 8 bases matching TRBD1. CDR3 size: 11 residues. Trimming cost V 5 bases and J 4 bases; bases outside gene matches: 0. Germline values: CDR1 GTSNPN, CDR2 SVGIG (reference sequence). The DNA for the CDR3 is TGTGCCTGGGGGACAGGCTATGGCTACACCTTC. Translation: CAWGTGYGYTF.

This clonotype was counted between two and nine times. Sequence at one end of the junction differs from germline and may be a read error. V gene TRBV15 combines with J gene TRBJ2-1; 7 bases fit TRBD2. The V gene's germline CDR1 is LNHNV and CDR2 YYDKDF (reference sequence). CDR3 length: 17 amino acids. CDR3 protein: CATNRDRPGGPYNEQFF. CDR3 sequence (DNA): TGTGCCACCAACAGAGATCGCCCGGGGGGTCCCTACAATGAGCAGTTCTTC.

CDR3 sequence (DNA): TGCAGTGCTAGAGCTCGGGAGGGGGCGAACACCGGGGAGCTGTTTTTT. It codes for CSARAREGANTGELFF. This chain uses TRBV20-1 with TRBJ2-2, with 8 nucleotides matching TRBD2. The trim removed 1 base at V and 0 bases at J, leaving 4 bases unmatched. The germline CDR1 and CDR2 sequences are DFQATT and SNEGSKA (reference sequence). The CDR3 has 16 amino acids.

A word on this clonotype: At one end the junction does not follow the germline gene, possibly because of a read error. This rearrangement joins TRBV7-3 to TRBJ2-3, with TRBD2 identical over 8 bases. Germline V gives CDR1 SGHTA, CDR2 FQGTGA. This CDR3 is built from 16 residues. CDR3 nucleotides: TGTGCCAGCAGCCCCACAGCGGGGGCCTTCACAGGTACGCAGTATTTT. Translation gives CASSPTAGAFTGTQYF. Filled out from reference TRBV7-3 and TRBJ2-3, the complete variable domain reads GAGVSQTPSNKVTEKGKYVELRCDPISGHTALYWYRQSLGQGPEFLIYFQGTGAADDSGLPNDRFFAVRPEGSVSTLKIQRTERGDSAVYLCASSPTAGAFTGTQYFGPGTRLTVL.